This is a list of T cell receptor beta chains from one sample in a study of CD8 T cells in Susac syndrome. TCRdb re-called the immunoSEQ multiplex PCR reads with MiXCR, one entry per CDR3 protein. In the table there are 150,000 to 200,000 distinct CDR3 sequences, roughly 95% of which are singletons. Sample: CD4+ T cells from PBMCs. These receptors originate from a human donor with multiple sclerosis. Both conserved end residues are part of each CDR3. Fields, in order: clone size, D gene, V gene, J gene, CDR3 protein, CDR3 DNA. The D gene is left open where the match is weak. Not all rows give a size; the values are once, few, many and, for expanded clones, a class.

>-|-|TRBV27|TRBJ2-6
CASSRVRSGANVLTF
TGTGCCAGCAGTAGGGTCCGCTCTGGGGCCAACGTCCTGACTTTC
>-|-|TRBV20-1|TRBJ1-1
CRARGGTEAFF
TGCAGAGCGCGTGGCGGCACTGAAGCTTTCTTT
>once|TRBD2|TRBV27|TRBJ2-7
CASSPPAPSWGGYEQYF
TGTGCCAGCAGTCCCCCTGCCCCTAGCTGGGGAGGGTACGAGCAGTACTTC
>-|-|TRBV6-5|TRBJ2-5
CASRWDGQETQYF
TGTGCCAGCAGGTGGGACGGCCAAGAGACCCAGTACTTC
>-|-|TRBV4-2|TRBJ1-1
CASSQARGQGTEAFF
TGTGCCAGCAGCCAGGCTCGGGGGCAGGGGACTGAAGCTTTCTTT
>-|TRBD2|TRBV28|TRBJ2-3
CAGQRERTDTQYF
TGTGCCGGTCAGCGGGAGCGCACAGATACGCAGTATTTT
>-|-|TRBV30|TRBJ2-3
CAWSVKGADTQYF
TGTGCCTGGAGCGTGAAGGGAGCGGATACGCAGTATTTT
>once|-|TRBV20-1|TRBJ1-4
CSAPKIGEKLFF
TGCAGTGCGCCGAAGATAGGCGAAAAACTGTTTTTT
>-|TRBD1|TRBV6-5|TRBJ2-7
CASSLRDRAYEQYF
TGTGCCAGCAGTTTACGGGACAGGGCCTACGAGCAGTACTTC
>-|-|TRBV25-1|TRBJ1-2
CASRDGDAGWGVKGYTF
TGTGCCAGCAGAGATGGGGACGCAGGATGGGGAGTGAAGGGCTACACCTTC
>-|TRBD1|TRBV15|TRBJ1-2
CATSRQRQGYGYTF
TGTGCCACCAGCAGACAAAGACAGGGGTATGGCTACACCTTC
>once|TRBD1|TRBV19|TRBJ2-2
CASSIYASGGDTGELFF
TGTGCCAGTAGTATATACGCCTCAGGGGGTGACACCGGGGAGCTGTTTTTT
>-|TRBD1|TRBV5-1|TRBJ1-4
CASSVSAGGNEKLFF
TGCGCCAGCAGCGTATCCGCAGGGGGCAATGAAAAACTGTTTTTT
>-|TRBD1|TRBV9|TRBJ1-2
CASRQTQGKRDGYTF
TGTGCCAGCAGACAGACACAGGGGAAAAGGGATGGCTACACCTTC
>-|-|TRBV30|TRBJ1-5
CAWSVLGQLDQPQHF
TGTGCCTGGAGTGTACTAGGGCAGCTAGATCAGCCCCAGCATTTT
>-|-|TRBV30|TRBJ1-2
CAWSVMGYGYTF
TGTGCCTGGAGTGTAATGGGTTATGGCTACACCTTC
>-|TRBD2|TRBV29-1|TRBJ2-3
CSVPMGLAGGRTQYF
TGCAGCGTTCCCATGGGGCTAGCGGGAGGTCGAACGCAGTATTTT
>-|-|TRBV2|TRBJ1-1
CASSWGSRGNTEAFF
TGTGCCAGCTCTTGGGGCTCCAGGGGGAACACTGAAGCTTTCTTT
>-|-|TRBV21-1|TRBJ2-7
CASSKGSAYEQYF
TGTGCCAGCAGCAAAGGGTCAGCCTACGAGCAGTACTTC
>once|-|TRBV19|TRBJ1-2
CASSDTGMTYGYTF
TGTGCCAGTAGTGATACAGGGATGACCTATGGCTACACCTTC
>-|TRBD1|TRBV29-1|TRBJ2-3
CSVVRQGNTDTQYF
TGCAGCGTTGTGAGACAGGGCAACACAGATACGCAGTATTTT
>-|TRBD2|TRBV14|TRBJ2-2
CASSLGLAGAGGELFF
TGTGCCAGCAGCCTCGGACTAGCGGGAGCCGGCGGGGAGCTGTTTTTT
>-|TRBD1|TRBV23-1|TRBJ2-3
CASSQPGGGGVYTDTQYF
TGCGCCAGCAGTCAACCAGGGGGCGGAGGGGTTTACACAGATACGCAGTATTTT
>-|-|TRBV3-1|TRBJ2-1
CASSQVPSTNEQFF
TGTGCCAGCAGCCAAGTCCCTAGCACCAATGAGCAGTTCTTC
>-|-|TRBV28|TRBJ1-1
CASRLTTGWTEAFF
TGTGCCAGCAGACTCACTACAGGGTGGACTGAAGCTTTCTTT
>-|-|TRBV12-3/TRBV12-4|TRBJ2-7
CASSSRTRRAYEQYF
TGTGCCAGCAGTTCCCGGACCCGGAGGGCCTACGAGCAGTACTTC
>-|-|TRBV30|TRBJ1-4
CAWDAYNEKLFF
TGTGCCTGGGACGCTTATAATGAAAAACTGTTTTTT
>few|-|TRBV3-1|TRBJ2-7
CASSQDLRGGEQYF
TGTGCCAGCAGCCAAGATTTACGAGGGGGCGAGCAGTACTTC
>-|TRBD2|TRBV5-6|TRBJ2-3
CASRDYLTDTQYF
TGTGCCAGCCGGGACTACCTCACAGATACGCAGTATTTT
>-|-|TRBV14|TRBJ2-7
CASSPRVASSSVNF
TGTGCCAGCAGCCCCAGGGTTGCGTCCAGCTCGGTGAACTTC
>once|TRBD1|TRBV5-4|TRBJ2-3
CASSSTGVRADTQYF
TGTGCCAGCAGCTCCACAGGGGTCCGGGCAGATACGCAGTATTTT
>-|TRBD1|TRBV30|TRBJ2-7
CAWTPGTGTGEYEQYF
TGTGCCTGGACCCCGGGAACCGGGACAGGGGAGTACGAGCAGTACTTC
>-|-|TRBV14|TRBJ2-7
CASSQVRYSRGEQYF
TGTGCCAGCAGCCAAGTTCGATATTCCCGGGGCGAGCAGTACTTC
>once|-|TRBV12-3/TRBV12-4|TRBJ1-4
CASSLSGKEGEKLFF
TGTGCCAGCAGTTTATCAGGGAAGGAAGGTGAAAAACTGTTTTTT
>-|-|TRBV7-7|TRBJ2-1
CASSLGRTEYNEQFF
TGTGCCAGCAGCTTGGGGCGGACAGAATACAATGAGCAGTTCTTC
>-|TRBD1|TRBV30|TRBJ1-4
CAWSPGQGTEKLFF
TGTGCCTGGAGCCCGGGACAGGGGACTGAAAAACTGTTTTTT
>-|TRBD2|TRBV20-1|TRBJ2-7
CSAPLAAGGGYEQYF
TGCAGTGCTCCCCTGGCGGCGGGAGGGGGCTACGAGCAGTACTTC
>-|TRBD1|TRBV3-1|TRBJ2-5
CASSQTGTEETQYF
TGTGCCAGCAGCCAAACCGGGACAGAAGAGACCCAGTACTTC
>-|-|TRBV25-1|TRBJ2-7
CASSASPPYEQYF
TGTGCCAGCAGTGCCTCTCCGCCCTACGAGCAGTACTTC
>-|-|TRBV7-9|TRBJ2-7
CASSPKGGKTYEQYF
TGTGCCAGCAGTCCAAAAGGTGGGAAAACCTACGAGCAGTACTTC
>-|-|TRBV18|TRBJ2-7
CASSPDLREQYF
TGTGCCAGCTCACCTGACTTACGCGAGCAGTACTTC
>-|-|TRBV2|TRBJ2-1
CASSGGVSEQFF
TGTGCCAGCAGTGGAGGTGTTAGTGAGCAGTTCTTC
>-|-|TRBV7-9|TRBJ2-5
CASHPFVQETQYF
TGTGCCAGTCACCCGTTTGTCCAAGAGACCCAGTACTTC